The 20 T cell receptor beta chains below all came from one sample that was sequenced in a study of T-cell memory formation after mild COVID-19 (dated by TCRdb to 2020 to 2022). The library came from 5' RACE. Data came from an Illumina NovaSeq 6000. TCRdb itself trimmed the public reads at Q25 with fastp, ran MiXCR and retained productive beta chains. Each record represents a unique CDR3 protein, reported with the most common genes and DNA among its rows. The sample table records under 400,000 distinct CDR3 sequences; 25% to 30% of these occur just once. Roughly 13% of the sample goes to the ten largest clones. The sample comprised PBMCs or a T cell subset sorted from them (not recorded which). These receptors originate from an adult woman who had mild COVID-19 (a few samples of this study predate the infection). The sample titles of this study are shuffled in the database, so cell type and time point are left out; the donor was told from shared clones.

V gene TRBV7-2 combines with J gene TRBJ1-2; unclear D gene. In germline, CDR1 is SGHTA, CDR2 FQGNSA. The ends were cut back, 0 bases at V and 8 bases at J, with 10 bases in the middle. This CDR3 comprises 13 residues. CDR3: CASSLAWFWGYTF. DNA for the CDR3: TGTGCCAGCAGCTTAGCATGGTTTTGGGGCTACACCTTC. Supplemented by reference TRBV7-2 and TRBJ1-2, the full variable domain reads GAGVSQSPSNKVTEKGKDVELRCDPISGHTALYWYRQSLGQGLEFLIYFQGNSAPDKSGLPSDRFSAERTGGSVSTLTIQRTQQEDSAVYLCASSLAWFWGYTFGSGTRLTVV.

This clonotype was seen more than once but under ten times. This chain joins TRBV2 and TRBJ2-7; no clear D gene. V shed 2 bases and J shed 0 bases, with 5 bases lying between them. Germline V CDR1 and CDR2: SNHLY, FYNNEI. The CDR3 has 13 amino acids. CDR3 bases: TGTGCCAGCAGTGAACAGGACTCCTACGAGCAGTACTTC. This codes for CASSEQDSYEQYF.

This clonotype came up many times. V is TRBV5-4 and J is TRBJ2-5; D remains unclear. The CDR3 runs to 15 residues. The V and J ends lost 5 bases and 1 base respectively, with 15 bases between them. In germline, CDR1 is SGHNT, CDR2 YYREEE (reference sequence). The CDR3 region has the DNA TGTGCCAGCAGGGACGTCTCACGTTCCCAAGAGACCCAGTACTTC. Its protein product is CASRDVSRSQETQYF.

The V gene is TRBV20-1, the J gene TRBJ1-2; 7 nucleotides agree with TRBD1. Trimming took 0 bases from V and 8 from J; bases not matched to a gene: 6. This CDR3 has 13 residues. Germline values: CDR1 DFQATT, CDR2 SNEGSKA (reference sequence). CDR3 sequence: CSARDPQGRGYTF. The CDR3 nucleotides are TGCAGTGCTAGAGATCCACAGGGGCGAGGCTACACCTTC.

The chain couples TRBV10-3 to TRBJ2-7; possible D gene TRBD2, 6 bases. CDR3 length equals 17 residues. Germline V gene lookup returns CDR1 ENHRY and CDR2 SYGVKD. Trimming left V 6 bases short and J 0 bases short, with 21 bases between. The CDR3 here is CAIRASPGTPSSYEQYF. The CDR3 nucleotides are TGTGCCATCAGGGCCTCCCCCGGGACTCCGAGCTCCTACGAGCAGTACTTC.

The chain recombines TRBV9 with TRBJ1-1; maybe TRBD1 (5 bases). Trimming removed 0 bases at V and 6 bases at J, with 15 bases between. The germline V gene has CDR1 SGDLS and CDR2 YYNGEE. CDR3 size: 15 residues. CDR3 DNA: TGTGCCAGCAGCGTAGACCCGGGACGTGGTTCTGAAGCTTTCTTT. Its protein product is CASSVDPGRGSEAFF.

The chain carries TRBV20-1 and TRBJ2-7; D may match TRBD1 or TRBD2 (5 bases each). Germline CDR1 is DFQATT and CDR2 is SNEGSKA (reference sequence). V dropped 0 bases and J dropped 6 bases, with 18 bases sitting between them. This CDR3 is built from 15 residues. This CDR3 reads CSARETGTPKSEQYF. CDR3 coding DNA: TGCAGTGCTAGAGAAACCGGGACGCCTAAATCCGAGCAGTACTTC.

This clonotype was seen a few times. The V and J genes are TRBV6-2 or TRBV6-3 and TRBJ2-7; weak D call: TRBD2 (5 bases). The germline gives CDR1 MNHEY, CDR2 SVGEGT. V lost 4 bases to trimming and J lost 0 bases, with 10 bases between them. This CDR3 is 14 amino acids long. This CDR3 is CASSSAGPSYEQYF. DNA for the CDR3: TGTGCCAGCAGTTCGGCGGGCCCCTCCTACGAGCAGTACTTC.

This clonotype was observed a handful of times. This chain joins TRBV4-3 and TRBJ1-2; D is unclear. In germline, CDR1 is LGHNA, CDR2 YSLEER. V lost 3 bases, J lost 2 bases, and 13 bases lay in between. This CDR3 spans 15 amino acids. The CDR3 region is CASSQARTVNYGYTF. The CDR3 DNA follows: TGCGCCAGCAGCCAGGCGAGGACCGTAAACTATGGCTACACCTTC.

This clonotype was observed many times. This rearrangement joins TRBV7-6 to TRBJ2-5; no firm D call. Germline loops: CDR1 SGHVS, CDR2 FNYEAQ. The CDR3 extends over 12 amino acids. Trimming stripped 4 bases from V and 2 bases from J, with 5 bases between. CDR3 in amino acids: CASSSHQETQYF. The CDR3 nucleotides are TGTGCCAGCAGCTCCCATCAAGAGACCCAGTACTTC.

The CDR3 sequence: CASSQDPGGWSEKLFF. The DNA of the CDR3 is TGCGCCAGCAGCCAAGACCCAGGGGGATGGAGTGAAAAACTGTTTTTT. The J gene is TRBJ1-4, the V gene TRBV4-3; 7 bases fit TRBD1. Per germline, CDR1 LGHNA and CDR2 YSLEER. V trimming: 0 bases; J trimming: 7 bases; junction bases outside the gene matches: 8. CDR3 length: 16 residues.

This clonotype has a handful of counts. The chain is built from TRBV5-1 and TRBJ2-2, with D perhaps matching TRBD2 (5 bases). Germline CDR1 and CDR2: SGHRS and YFSETQ. CDR3 length equals 14 residues. V was pared by 4 bases and J by 4 bases, with 11 bases between. Written as DNA, the CDR3 is TGCGCCAGCAGCCTGCGGGCTTTCACCGGGGAGCTGTTTTTT. Translating gives CASSLRAFTGELFF.

This chain joins TRBV7-2 and TRBJ2-1; TRBD2 aligns across 7 bases. Germline V gene sequence: CDR1 SGHTA, CDR2 FQGNSA. After removal of 4 bases from V and 7 bases from J, the junction contained 10 bases not matched to a gene. The length of the CDR3 is 15 residues. In nucleotides, the CDR3 is TGTGCCAGCAGCTGGGCTATTAGCGGGCAAAATGAGCAGTTCTTC. Its protein product is CASSWAISGQNEQFF.

This clonotype was detected a few times. This chain links TRBV4-3 with TRBJ2-7; D might be TRBD1 (5 bases). This CDR3 comprises 16 residues. Trimming left V 3 bases short and J 6 bases short, with 21 bases between. The germline V gene has CDR1 LGHNA and CDR2 YSLEER. CDR3 in DNA: TGCGCCAGCAGCCAGGGTCAGGGCCCCCTAGGAGCCGAGCAGTACTTC. It codes for CASSQGQGPLGAEQYF.

The V gene is TRBV11-3, the J gene TRBJ2-6; D may be TRBD2 (5 bases). V shed 2 bases and J shed 4 bases, with 18 bases lying between them. The CDR3 spans 18 residues. The germline V gene has CDR1 SGHNT and CDR2 YENEEA. The CDR3 DNA reads as TGTGCCAGCAGCTTAAGTCGCGGGCGGGCTCGAGGGGCCAACGTCCTGACTTTC. It codes for CASSLSRGRARGANVLTF.

This clonotype was seen a handful of times. This rearrangement joins TRBV9 to TRBJ1-3; no reliable D call. CDR3 size: 16 residues. Germline-derived CDR1 and CDR2 are SGDLS and YYNGEE. Trimming removed 3 bases from V and 1 base from J, with 14 bases in between. The CDR3 bases are TGTGCCAGCAGCGAATCGGGATATCCATCTGGAAACACCATATATTTT. It encodes CASSESGYPSGNTIYF.

This clonotype occurred many times. The V call is TRBV24-1, the J call TRBJ1-5, with D possibly being TRBD1 (5 bases). The CDR3 length is 16 residues. Trimming left V 6 bases short and J 0 bases short, with 14 bases between. The germline V gene encodes CDR1 KGHDR and CDR2 SFDVKD. The CDR3 loop is CATSFGGLNSNQPQHF. The CDR3 bases are TGTGCCACCAGTTTCGGGGGATTGAATAGCAATCAGCCCCAGCATTTT.

This clonotype turned up a few times. This sequence joins TRBV4-3 and TRBJ2-3; 9 nucleotides line up with TRBD1. The CDR3 consists of 17 residues. After removal of 4 bases from V and 2 bases from J, the junction contained 10 bases not matched to a gene. Germline-derived CDR1 and CDR2 are LGHNA and YSLEER. The CDR3 coding sequence is TGCGCCAGCAGCCTCAACCTCCGGACAGGGGCCACAGATACGCAGTATTTT. Translation: CASSLNLRTGATDTQYF.

This clonotype appeared a few times. The rearrangement links TRBV29-1 to TRBJ1-1; 7 bases align to TRBD1. Germline CDR1 and CDR2: SQVTM and ANQGSEA. The CDR3 extends over 11 amino acids. V lost 7 bases, J lost 6 bases, and 5 bases stayed unmatched. CDR3 loop: CSGGGGPEAFF. CDR3 nucleotide sequence: TGCAGCGGGGGAGGGGGCCCTGAAGCTTTCTTT.

This chain connects TRBV3-1 to TRBJ1-5, with D perhaps matching TRBD1 (5 bases). The ends were cut back, 4 bases at V and 2 bases at J, with 15 bases in the middle. The germline V gene encodes CDR1 LGHDT and CDR2 YNNKEL (reference sequence). The CDR3 covers 16 residues. The CDR3 region is CASSLGWTKGNQPQHF. CDR3 bases: TGTGCCAGCAGCCTTGGGTGGACAAAGGGCAATCAGCCCCAGCATTTT.